The rows below give T cell receptor beta chains drawn from one sample of a study of technical replicates of blood from a few donors. Profiling relied on immunoSEQ multiplex PCR, and the TCRdb table lists in-frame clones only, not all of them. The sample includes tens of thousands of clones, about 93% of them seen just once. Material: T cells isolated from PBMCs. Source of these receptors: a human donor in good health. Both conserved end residues are part of each CDR3.

V gene,CDR3 protein
TRBV5-1,CASSLAERAYEQYF
TRBV19,CASKTGGTEAFF
TRBV7-6,CASSLGGSTYEQYF
TRBV7-3,CASSLNGGSNTGELFF
TRBV5-6,CASSLGTGTVPQHF
TRBV5-1,CASSEIYQETQYF
TRBV11-2,CASSVGPSGYNEQFF
TRBV5-6,CASSQGHGQPQHF
TRBV5-1,CASSLLGGGETQYF
TRBV5-8,CATARRPLNTEAFF
TRBV11-1,CATSSRESFGASADTQYF
TRBV11-1,CASSVTGTSVQETQYF
TRBV6-1,CASSEMRQGFQPQHF
TRBV23-1,CASSLTGGARKETQYF
TRBV7-6,CASSRTYKQGLGSGNTIYF
TRBV6-1,CASSELRGPYEQYF
TRBV11-2,CASSLGRQGSGELFF
TRBV30,CAWSPQGKGTEAFF
TRBV6-5,CASNRAGAGTDTQYF
TRBV18,CASSPPAGDNYGYTF
TRBV28,CASRSGAVYGYTF
TRBV25-1,CASSKLTGATGELFF
TRBV7-9,CASSPPLGELFF
TRBV2,CASSESTTVAGYTF
TRBV2,CASRASGLKNTEAFF
TRBV6-6,CASRWDRSTGELFF
TRBV27,CASSLRGEPTYEQYF
TRBV6-6,CASRKGARTEAFF
TRBV7-8,CASSKRPEADTQYF
TRBV6-1,CASSSGLHTGELFF
TRBV19,CASSIQGREQYF
TRBV5-1,CASSFSKALARSTDTQYF
TRBV9,CASSVGTYEKLFF
TRBV13,CASSLQAGVGEQYF
TRBV6-1,CASRTEDRGYEQYF
TRBV5-1,CASSPASGKNYEQYF
TRBV25-1,CASTQGGTEAFF
TRBV15,CATQSQGQEAFF
TRBV6-5,CASSYSKGFGYGYTF
TRBV6-1,CASSESLQGARGYTF
TRBV27,CASSPAAGGPYNEQFF
TRBV7-9,CASSDFYGEGADTEAFF
TRBV4-1,CASSQYGAGTQYF
TRBV28,CASKTGGAWEKLFF
TRBV4-1,CASSTSGRGYTGELFF
TRBV5-1,CASSLLAGTYEQYF
TRBV18,CASSPTGTVNTEAFF
TRBV27,CASSFLGQGGNTGELFF
TRBV4-1,CASSHRLQGTETQYF
TRBV7-8,CASSLRGGTSYEQYF
TRBV12-5,CASGFNGKFSGNTIYF
TRBV5-1,CASSLGPGGSTDTQYF
TRBV5-1,CASRSGDLGANVLTF
TRBV19,CASSSLQGVNEQFF
TRBV28,CASSFQGSGNTIYF